A selection of T cell receptor beta chains follows, all from one sample in a study of blood T cell repertoires in COVID-19. Here immunoSEQ multiplex PCR was the method, and the copy in TCRdb shows in-frame clones only, minus some. The profile covers 400,000 to 550,000 clones, with approximately 90% appearing a single time and almost 2% taken by the ten largest. The sequencing input was PBMCs or T cells enriched from blood (not recorded which). These receptors came from a woman aged 18-35 years with acute COVID-19. Both conserved end residues are part of each CDR3. The order of the fields is J gene, D gene, V gene, clone size, CDR3 protein, CDR3 DNA. D genes are given only for firm matches. Some rows mark clone size as missing; the rest say once, few, many or name a class of expanded clone.

j_gene: TRBJ1-4
d_gene: TRBD1
v_gene: TRBV12-3/TRBV12-4
abundance: .
CDR3aa: CASLQGAGKLFF
CDR3nt: TGTGCCAGCCTACAGGGGGCTGGAAAACTGTTTTTT

j_gene: TRBJ1-5
d_gene: .
v_gene: TRBV10-2
abundance: .
CDR3aa: CASTEDSNQPQHF
CDR3nt: TGCGCCAGCACAGAGGATAGCAATCAGCCCCAGCATTTT

j_gene: TRBJ1-5
d_gene: TRBD1
v_gene: TRBV6-2/TRBV6-3
abundance: .
CDR3aa: CASSYSTTGSNQPQHF
CDR3nt: TGTGCCAGCAGTTACTCGACGACAGGGAGCAATCAGCCCCAGCATTTT

j_gene: TRBJ1-2
d_gene: TRBD1
v_gene: TRBV7-8
abundance: .
CDR3aa: CASNSGGGYTF
CDR3nt: TGTGCCAGCAACTCAGGGGGTGGCTACACCTTC

j_gene: TRBJ2-1
d_gene: TRBD2
v_gene: TRBV11-2
abundance: many
CDR3aa: CASSLGPRGGNEQFF
CDR3nt: TGTGCCAGCAGCTTAGGCCCGCGGGGGGGCAATGAGCAGTTCTTC

j_gene: TRBJ1-4
d_gene: TRBD1
v_gene: TRBV5-1
abundance: few
CDR3aa: CASSPLTGTGEGEKLFF
CDR3nt: TGCGCCAGCAGCCCGTTGACGGGGACAGGGGAAGGGGAAAAACTGTTTTTT

j_gene: TRBJ1-6
d_gene: .
v_gene: TRBV6-5
abundance: .
CDR3aa: CASSYGSRVNSPLHF
CDR3nt: TGTGCCAGCAGTTACGGATCCAGGGTTAATTCACCCCTCCACTTT

j_gene: TRBJ2-2
d_gene: .
v_gene: TRBV11-2
abundance: .
CDR3aa: CASSLDAGTGELFF
CDR3nt: TGTGCCAGCAGCTTAGATGCCGGCACCGGGGAGCTGTTTTTT

j_gene: TRBJ1-5
d_gene: .
v_gene: TRBV6-6
abundance: once
CDR3aa: CASEGQGQPQHF
CDR3nt: TGTGCCAGCGAAGGTCAGGGCCAGCCCCAGCATTTT

j_gene: TRBJ1-5
d_gene: .
v_gene: TRBV19
abundance: .
CDR3aa: CASRVGVYQPQHF
CDR3nt: TGTGCCAGTAGGGTGGGAGTTTATCAGCCCCAGCATTTT

j_gene: TRBJ1-1
d_gene: .
v_gene: TRBV21-1
abundance: once
CDR3aa: CASSAIQGRAFF
CDR3nt: TGTGCCAGCAGCGCGATCCAGGGTAGAGCTTTCTTT

j_gene: TRBJ2-2
d_gene: .
v_gene: TRBV5-1
abundance: .
CDR3aa: CASSFPSGELFF
CDR3nt: TGCGCCAGCAGCTTTCCGTCCGGGGAGCTGTTTTTT

j_gene: TRBJ2-1
d_gene: TRBD2
v_gene: TRBV9
abundance: .
CDR3aa: CASSGTSGSWEQFF
CDR3nt: TGTGCCAGCAGCGGGACTAGCGGGAGTTGGGAGCAGTTCTTC

j_gene: TRBJ2-6
d_gene: .
v_gene: TRBV19
abundance: .
CDR3aa: CASSIARLAGANVLTF
CDR3nt: TGTGCCAGTAGTATAGCCCGCCTAGCTGGGGCCAACGTCCTGACTTTC

j_gene: TRBJ2-1
d_gene: .
v_gene: TRBV5-1
abundance: .
CDR3aa: CASSLRPGVDNEQFF
CDR3nt: TGCGCCAGCAGCTTGCGTCCAGGGGTTGATAATGAGCAGTTCTTC